These T cell receptor beta chains were read from a single sample in a study of CD8+ T cells in alopecia areata. Some clones are missing from TCRdb's copy, which holds only in-frame ones; the method was immunoSEQ multiplex PCR. The sample yields 100,000 to 130,000 clones, roughly 89% seen once. Here the sequenced sample was CD8+ T cells sorted from blood, taken at week 24, from a patient treated with tofacitinib. The receptor source for this set is a human donor with alopecia areata. Each CDR3 is given with its conserved first and last residue. Fields, in order: V gene, clone size, D gene, J gene, CDR3 DNA, CDR3 protein. The D gene is left open where the match is weak. Part of the rows lack a size; the others show once, few, many or a class for expanded clones.

v_gene: TRBV4-1
abundance: -
d_gene: -
j_gene: TRBJ1-5
CDR3nt: TGCGCCAGCAGCCCCCTGGTAACGGGGTATAGCAATCAGCCCCAGCATTTT
CDR3aa: CASSPLVTGYSNQPQHF

v_gene: TRBV7-8
abundance: -
d_gene: -
j_gene: TRBJ2-7
CDR3nt: TGTGCCAGCAGCTTCACGGGGGACGGGAGCTCCTACGAGCAGTACTTC
CDR3aa: CASSFTGDGSSYEQYF

v_gene: TRBV28
abundance: -
d_gene: TRBD1
j_gene: TRBJ2-3
CDR3nt: TGTGCCAGCACCCCCGGGACAGGGGACACAGATACGCAGTATTTT
CDR3aa: CASTPGTGDTDTQYF

v_gene: TRBV9
abundance: -
d_gene: -
j_gene: TRBJ2-3
CDR3nt: TGTGCCAGCAGCGGTGGGCAGGGCACAGATACGCAGTATTTT
CDR3aa: CASSGGQGTDTQYF

v_gene: TRBV29-1
abundance: -
d_gene: -
j_gene: TRBJ1-4
CDR3nt: TGCAGCGTTGAGTTCGCGGAGAGCGAAAAACTGTTTTTT
CDR3aa: CSVEFAESEKLFF

v_gene: TRBV21-1
abundance: -
d_gene: -
j_gene: TRBJ2-1
CDR3nt: TGTGCCAGCAGGGCCTGGACAGGGGGCGCCGGTAGGGTGCGGAATGAGCAGTTCTTC
CDR3aa: CASRAWTGGAGRVRNEQFF

v_gene: TRBV29-1
abundance: few
d_gene: TRBD1
j_gene: TRBJ1-2
CDR3nt: TGCAGCGTCCGGGACAGTCGTGGCTACACCTTC
CDR3aa: CSVRDSRGYTF

v_gene: TRBV4-3
abundance: -
d_gene: -
j_gene: TRBJ2-6
CDR3nt: TGCGCCAGCAGCCAAACCGTGCCCGGGGCTGGGGCCAACGTCCTGACTTTC
CDR3aa: CASSQTVPGAGANVLTF

v_gene: TRBV6-5
abundance: -
d_gene: TRBD2
j_gene: TRBJ2-3
CDR3nt: TGTGCCAGCGGGTTAGCGGGGGGTGGGGATACGCAGTATTTT
CDR3aa: CASGLAGGGDTQYF

v_gene: TRBV6-5
abundance: -
d_gene: -
j_gene: TRBJ1-4
CDR3nt: TGTGCTTCAGGGGAAGTGGATGAAAAACTGTTTTTT
CDR3aa: CASGEVDEKLFF

v_gene: TRBV6-1
abundance: -
d_gene: TRBD2
j_gene: TRBJ2-1
CDR3nt: TGTGCCAGCAGTGAATCCATCGAGGGACTAGCATTGTACAATGAGCAGTTCTTC
CDR3aa: CASSESIEGLALYNEQFF

v_gene: TRBV2
abundance: -
d_gene: -
j_gene: TRBJ2-4
CDR3nt: TGTGCCAGCAGAGGGATGGCCAAAAACATTCAGTACTTC
CDR3aa: CASRGMAKNIQYF

v_gene: TRBV7-2
abundance: few
d_gene: -
j_gene: TRBJ2-2
CDR3nt: TGTGCCAGCAGCATATACCAGGGCGGGGCTACCGGGGAGCTGTTTTTT
CDR3aa: CASSIYQGGATGELFF

v_gene: TRBV12-2
abundance: -
d_gene: -
j_gene: TRBJ2-7
CDR3nt: TGTGCAAGTCGCTTTCAGGGTAGGGCCTACGAGCAGTACTTC
CDR3aa: CASRFQGRAYEQYF

v_gene: TRBV25-1
abundance: -
d_gene: -
j_gene: TRBJ2-7
CDR3nt: TGTGCCAGCAGTGCCACCTACGAGCAGTACTTC
CDR3aa: CASSATYEQYF

v_gene: TRBV7-6
abundance: -
d_gene: TRBD1
j_gene: TRBJ2-3
CDR3nt: TGTGCCAGCAGCTTAGGCGGCAGGGGGCGGACAGATACGCAGTATTTT
CDR3aa: CASSLGGRGRTDTQYF

v_gene: TRBV5-6
abundance: -
d_gene: -
j_gene: TRBJ2-6
CDR3nt: TGTGCCAGCAGCTTGGTGGGGTACTCTGGGGCCAACGTCCTGACTTTC
CDR3aa: CASSLVGYSGANVLTF

v_gene: TRBV9
abundance: -
d_gene: TRBD2
j_gene: TRBJ2-3
CDR3nt: TGTGCCAGCAGCCCCCGACTAGCGGGGGGGCCAGATACGCAGTATTTT
CDR3aa: CASSPRLAGGPDTQYF

v_gene: TRBV11-2
abundance: -
d_gene: TRBD1
j_gene: TRBJ1-1
CDR3nt: TGTGCCAGCGTCAGGGGGGCCACTGAAGCTTTCTTT
CDR3aa: CASVRGATEAFF

v_gene: TRBV27
abundance: -
d_gene: -
j_gene: TRBJ2-3
CDR3nt: TGTGCCAGCAGACCACCGGGACATTACCCAGATACGCAGTATTTT
CDR3aa: CASRPPGHYPDTQYF

v_gene: TRBV6-5
abundance: -
d_gene: -
j_gene: TRBJ2-1
CDR3nt: TGTGCCAGCAGTTCCTCCGACAATGAGCAGTTCTTC
CDR3aa: CASSSSDNEQFF

v_gene: TRBV4-3
abundance: -
d_gene: TRBD1
j_gene: TRBJ2-7
CDR3nt: TGCGCCAGCAGCCAGGCGGACAGGGGGGGATCCTACGAGCAGTACTTC
CDR3aa: CASSQADRGGSYEQYF

v_gene: TRBV29-1
abundance: -
d_gene: -
j_gene: TRBJ1-1
CDR3nt: TGCAGCGTTGCCATAAACACTGAAGCTTTCTTT
CDR3aa: CSVAINTEAFF

v_gene: TRBV6-5
abundance: -
d_gene: -
j_gene: TRBJ2-1
CDR3nt: TGTGCCAGCAGCTCAGGGGTCACCTGGGGTGAGCAGTTCTTC
CDR3aa: CASSSGVTWGEQFF

v_gene: TRBV5-1
abundance: few
d_gene: TRBD2
j_gene: TRBJ2-3
CDR3nt: TGCGCCAGCAGCCGAGGGACTAGCGGGGGGGCAGATACGCAGTATTTT
CDR3aa: CASSRGTSGGADTQYF

v_gene: TRBV6-1
abundance: once
d_gene: -
j_gene: TRBJ2-6
CDR3nt: TGTGCCAGCAGTGAAGCTAGCTCTGGGGCCAACGTCCTGACTTTC
CDR3aa: CASSEASSGANVLTF

v_gene: TRBV4-1
abundance: -
d_gene: -
j_gene: TRBJ2-3
CDR3nt: TGCGCCAGCAGCCAAGGTGACAGAAGCACAGATACGCAGTATTTT
CDR3aa: CASSQGDRSTDTQYF

v_gene: TRBV27
abundance: -
d_gene: -
j_gene: TRBJ2-6
CDR3nt: TGTGCCAGCAGTCTCTCTGGGGCCAACGTCCTGACTTTC
CDR3aa: CASSLSGANVLTF

v_gene: TRBV13
abundance: -
d_gene: -
j_gene: TRBJ2-3
CDR3nt: TGTGCCAGCAGCGCAACTCACGATACGCAGTATTTT
CDR3aa: CASSATHDTQYF

v_gene: TRBV27
abundance: -
d_gene: -
j_gene: TRBJ2-4
CDR3nt: TGTGCCAGCAGTTTAGGGGGGCTAGCCAAAAACATTCAGTACTTC
CDR3aa: CASSLGGLAKNIQYF

v_gene: TRBV19
abundance: -
d_gene: -
j_gene: TRBJ2-1
CDR3nt: TGTGCCAGTAGTTTAGGGGGGGACTACAATGAGCAGTTCTTC
CDR3aa: CASSLGGDYNEQFF

v_gene: TRBV23-1
abundance: -
d_gene: -
j_gene: TRBJ1-5
CDR3nt: TGCGCCAGCAACGGTATCAGGGATCAGCCCCAGCATTTT
CDR3aa: CASNGIRDQPQHF

v_gene: TRBV12-5
abundance: few
d_gene: TRBD2
j_gene: TRBJ2-1
CDR3nt: TGTGCTAGTGGTTCTCCGACTAGCGGGGGTCTTAATGAGCAGTTCTTC
CDR3aa: CASGSPTSGGLNEQFF